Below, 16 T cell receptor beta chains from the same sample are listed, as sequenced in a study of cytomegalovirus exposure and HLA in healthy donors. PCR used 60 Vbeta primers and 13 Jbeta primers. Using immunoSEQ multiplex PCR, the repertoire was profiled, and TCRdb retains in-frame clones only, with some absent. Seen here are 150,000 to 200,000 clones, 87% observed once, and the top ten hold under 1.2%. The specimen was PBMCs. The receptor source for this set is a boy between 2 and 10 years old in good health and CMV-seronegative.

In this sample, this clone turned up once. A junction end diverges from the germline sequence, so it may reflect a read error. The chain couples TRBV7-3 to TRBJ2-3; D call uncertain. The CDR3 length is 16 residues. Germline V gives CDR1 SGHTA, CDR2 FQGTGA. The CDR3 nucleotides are TGTTCCAGCAGCCCCCGGGTCTCAGCGCGGCCAGATACGCAGTATTTT. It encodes CSSSPRVSARPDTQYF.

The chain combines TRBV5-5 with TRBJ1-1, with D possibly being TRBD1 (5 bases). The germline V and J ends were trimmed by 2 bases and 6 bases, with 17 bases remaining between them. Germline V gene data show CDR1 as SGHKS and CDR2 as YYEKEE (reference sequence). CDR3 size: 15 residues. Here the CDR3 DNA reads TGTGCCAGCAGCTTTGGTAACCAGGGTGACCCTGAAGCTTTCTTT. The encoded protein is CASSFGNQGDPEAFF.

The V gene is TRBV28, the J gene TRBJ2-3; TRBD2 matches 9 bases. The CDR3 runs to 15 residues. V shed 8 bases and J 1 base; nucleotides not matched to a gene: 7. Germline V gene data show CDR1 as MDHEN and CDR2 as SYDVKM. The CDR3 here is CASLLASGGTDTQYF. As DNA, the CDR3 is TGTGCCAGCCTATTGGCTAGCGGGGGCACAGATACGCAGTATTTT.

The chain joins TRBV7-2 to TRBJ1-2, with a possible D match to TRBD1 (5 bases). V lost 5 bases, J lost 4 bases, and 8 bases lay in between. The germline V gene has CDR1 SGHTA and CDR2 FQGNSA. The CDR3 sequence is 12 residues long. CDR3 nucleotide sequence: TGTGCCAGCAGCAGGGGCGGCTATGGCTACACCTTC. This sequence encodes CASSRGGYGYTF.

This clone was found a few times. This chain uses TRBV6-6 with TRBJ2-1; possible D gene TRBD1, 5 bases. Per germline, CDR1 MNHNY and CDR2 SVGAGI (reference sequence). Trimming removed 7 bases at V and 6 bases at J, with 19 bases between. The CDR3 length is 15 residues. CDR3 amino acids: CASIFGQGKSNEQFF. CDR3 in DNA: TGTGCCAGCATATTCGGGCAGGGTAAAAGCAATGAGCAGTTCTTC.

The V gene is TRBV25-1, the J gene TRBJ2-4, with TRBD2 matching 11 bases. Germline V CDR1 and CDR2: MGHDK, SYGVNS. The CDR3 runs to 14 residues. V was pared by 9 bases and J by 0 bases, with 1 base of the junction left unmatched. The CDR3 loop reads CASGTSGAKNIQYF. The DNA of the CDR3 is TGTGCCAGTGGGACTAGCGGAGCCAAAAACATTCAGTACTTC.

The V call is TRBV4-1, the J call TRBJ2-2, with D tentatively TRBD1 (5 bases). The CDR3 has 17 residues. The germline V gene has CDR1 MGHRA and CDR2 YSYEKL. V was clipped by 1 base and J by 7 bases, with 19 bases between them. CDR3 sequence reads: CASSQVPRVGVFGELFF. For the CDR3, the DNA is TGCGCCAGCAGCCAAGTTCCCAGGGTAGGGGTATTCGGGGAGCTGTTTTTT.

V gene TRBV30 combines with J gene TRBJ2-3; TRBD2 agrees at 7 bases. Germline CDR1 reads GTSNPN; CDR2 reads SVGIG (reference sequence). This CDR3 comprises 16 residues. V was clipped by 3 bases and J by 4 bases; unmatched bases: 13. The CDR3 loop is CAWRKRTRFVADTQYF. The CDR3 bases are TGTGCCTGGAGGAAGAGGACTAGATTTGTCGCAGATACGCAGTATTTT.

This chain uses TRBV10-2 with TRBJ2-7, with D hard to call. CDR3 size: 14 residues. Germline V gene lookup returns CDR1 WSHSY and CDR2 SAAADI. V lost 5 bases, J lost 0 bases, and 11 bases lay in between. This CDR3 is CASSNRRSSYEQYF. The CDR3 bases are TGCGCCAGCAGTAACCGTAGGAGCTCCTACGAGCAGTACTTC.

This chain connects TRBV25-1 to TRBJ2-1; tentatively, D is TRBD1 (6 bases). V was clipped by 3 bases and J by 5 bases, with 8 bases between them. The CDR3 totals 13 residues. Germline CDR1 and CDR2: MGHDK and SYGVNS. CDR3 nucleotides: TGTGCCAGCAGTGAGGCAGGGGACAATGAGCAGTTCTTC. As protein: CASSEAGDNEQFF.

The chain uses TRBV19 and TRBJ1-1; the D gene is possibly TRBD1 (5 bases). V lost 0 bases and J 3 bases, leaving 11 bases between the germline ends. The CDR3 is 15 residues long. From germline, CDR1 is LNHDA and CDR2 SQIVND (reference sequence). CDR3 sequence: CASSIDLTGDTEAFF. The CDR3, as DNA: TGTGCCAGTAGTATAGATCTAACGGGGGACACTGAAGCTTTCTTT.

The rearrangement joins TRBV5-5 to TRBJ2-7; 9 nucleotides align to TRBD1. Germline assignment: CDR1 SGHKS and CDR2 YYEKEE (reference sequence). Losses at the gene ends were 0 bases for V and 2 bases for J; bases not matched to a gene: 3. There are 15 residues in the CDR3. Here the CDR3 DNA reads TGTGCCAGCAGCTTGGCCGGGACAGGGCCCTACGAGCAGTACTTC. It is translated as CASSLAGTGPYEQYF.

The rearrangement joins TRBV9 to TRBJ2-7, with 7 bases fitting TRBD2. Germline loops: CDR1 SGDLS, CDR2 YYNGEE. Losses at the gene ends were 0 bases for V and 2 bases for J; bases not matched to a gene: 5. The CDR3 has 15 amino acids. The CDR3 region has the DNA TGTGCCAGCAGCGTAGCTAGCGGTACTGCCTACGAGCAGTACTTC. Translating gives CASSVASGTAYEQYF. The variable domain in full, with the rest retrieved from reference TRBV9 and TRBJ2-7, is DSGVTQTPKHLITATGQRVTLRCSPRSGDLSVYWYQQSLDQGLQFLIQYYNGEERAKGNILERFSAQQFPDLHSELNLSSLELGDSALYFCASSVASGTAYEQYFGPGTRLTVT.

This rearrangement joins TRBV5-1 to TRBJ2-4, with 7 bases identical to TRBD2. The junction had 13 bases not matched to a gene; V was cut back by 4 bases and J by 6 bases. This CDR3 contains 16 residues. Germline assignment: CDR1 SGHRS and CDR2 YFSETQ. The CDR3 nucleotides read TGCGCCAGCAGCCTGAAACCTCCCGGGACTACAAACATTCAGTACTTC. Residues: CASSLKPPGTTNIQYF.

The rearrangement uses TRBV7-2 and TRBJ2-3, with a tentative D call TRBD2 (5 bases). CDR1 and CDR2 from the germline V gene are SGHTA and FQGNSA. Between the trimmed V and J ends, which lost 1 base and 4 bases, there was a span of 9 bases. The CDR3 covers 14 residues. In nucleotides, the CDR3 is TGTGCCAGCAGCTTAGAAGCGGCTTCAGATACGCAGTATTTT. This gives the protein CASSLEAASDTQYF.

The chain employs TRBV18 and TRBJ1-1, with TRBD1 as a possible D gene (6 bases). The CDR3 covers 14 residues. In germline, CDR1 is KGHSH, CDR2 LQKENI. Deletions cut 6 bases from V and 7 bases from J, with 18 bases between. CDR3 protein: CASSPLRTAIEAFF. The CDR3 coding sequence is TGTGCCAGCTCCCCCTTGCGGACAGCAATTGAAGCTTTCTTT.